The next 7 T cell receptor beta chains were all read from a single sample in a study of T-cell memory formation after mild COVID-19. TCRdb processed the 5' RACE reads anew with MiXCR; each CDR3 protein has one entry. The sample has 470,000 or so distinct CDR3 sequences; about 19% are singletons. Specimen: PBMCs or a T cell subset sorted from them (not recorded which). These TCRs come from an adult woman who had mild COVID-19 (a few samples of this study predate the infection). Cell type and time point are not known.

The chain recombines TRBV29-1 with TRBJ1-1; D remains ambiguous. The CDR3 is 13 residues long. Germline lookup yields CDR1 SQVTM and CDR2 ANQGSEA. V lost 3 bases and J lost 1, with 9 bases in between. This CDR3 is CSVDHDPNTEAFF. The CDR3 DNA sequence: TGCAGCGTTGACCACGACCCGAACACTGAAGCTTTCTTT.

The chain uses TRBV24-1 and TRBJ2-7; TRBD2 is a possible D gene (5 bases). The germline V gene encodes CDR1 KGHDR and CDR2 SFDVKD. This CDR3 has 14 residues. V was cut by 3 bases and J by 3 bases, with 11 bases left in between. The CDR3 coding sequence is TGTGCCACCAGTGATCGGACTCCGAGCTACGAGCAGTACTTC. Protein: CATSDRTPSYEQYF.

This clonotype showed up just a few times. The gene calls are TRBV20-1 and TRBJ2-3; perhaps D is TRBD1 or TRBD2 (6 bases each). The V and J ends lost 3 bases and 2 bases respectively, with 15 bases between them. CDR3 length equals 15 residues. The V gene's germline CDR1 is DFQATT and CDR2 SNEGSKA (reference sequence). CDR3 sequence: CSASPGGRYTDTQYF. The CDR3, as DNA: TGCAGTGCTAGTCCTGGGGGGCGATACACAGATACGCAGTATTTT.

This chain connects TRBV6-1 to TRBJ2-2; 8 bases are a match to TRBD1. The length of the CDR3 is 15 residues. From germline, CDR1 is MNHNS and CDR2 SASEGT. Trimming removed 11 bases from V and 6 bases from J; junction bases left unmatched: 14. CDR3 loop: CASAVAGGAPGELFF. The CDR3 nucleotides are TGTGCCTCCGCAGTCGCAGGGGGCGCCCCCGGGGAGCTGTTTTTT.

This chain connects TRBV5-5 to TRBJ1-1; 9 bases match TRBD1. Unmatched junction bases numbered 6, after V lost 4 bases and J lost 8 bases. The CDR3 extends over 13 amino acids. The germline gives CDR1 SGHKS, CDR2 YYEKEE (reference sequence). The CDR3 loop is CASSNSGQGEAFF. Here the CDR3 DNA reads TGTGCCAGCAGCAATTCGGGACAGGGAGAAGCTTTCTTT.

This clonotype was seen only a few times. The J gene is TRBJ1-3, the V gene TRBV7-9; no reliable D call. The germline gives CDR1 SEHNR, CDR2 FQNEAQ (reference sequence). The CDR3 totals 17 residues. The V gene lost 5 bases and the J gene lost 0 bases, with 17 bases spanning the gap. As DNA, the CDR3 is TGTGCCAGCAGCCGTGGGATGGCCCTTAGCTCTGGAAACACCATATATTTT. Translated, it gives CASSRGMALSSGNTIYF.

The rearrangement uses TRBV18 and TRBJ1-5; D unclear. The ends were cut back, 2 bases at V and 0 bases at J, with 11 bases in the middle. Germline V gene sequence: CDR1 KGHSH, CDR2 LQKENI. This CDR3 region has 16 residues. CDR3 in amino acids: CASSPRRTYSNQPQHF. The CDR3 nucleotides read TGTGCCAGCTCACCAAGACGGACTTATAGCAATCAGCCCCAGCATTTT.